These 13 T cell receptor beta chains share one sample of origin, sequenced in a study of radiotherapy plus CTLA-4 blockade in lung cancer. Some clones are missing from TCRdb's copy, which holds only in-frame ones; the method was immunoSEQ multiplex PCR. The sample consists of 130,000 or so clones, 75% to 90% of them appearing once. The sample was peripheral blood, taken from a patient treated with radiotherapy plus ipilimumab. These receptors all stem from a human donor with non-small cell lung cancer that progressed on radiotherapy plus ipilimumab.

This clone was detected only once. The gene calls are TRBV30 and TRBJ1-2; weak D call: TRBD1 (6 bases). The CDR3 is made up of 13 amino acids. CDR1 is GTSNPN and CDR2 is SVGIG in the germline V gene (reference sequence). The ends were cut back, 5 bases at V and 7 bases at J, with 17 bases in the middle. This chain's CDR3 is CAWWQGLGAGYTF. CDR3 sequence (DNA): TGTGCCTGGTGGCAGGGGCTTGGCGCTGGCTACACCTTC.

The chain joins TRBV18 to TRBJ2-7; a possible D gene is TRBD2 (5 bases). V was trimmed by 5 bases and J by 3 bases, leaving 8 bases between them. The length of the CDR3 is 12 residues. From germline, CDR1 is KGHSH and CDR2 LQKENI. The CDR3 sequence is CASSVGNYEQYF. The CDR3 bases are TGTGCCAGCTCAGTCGGGAACTACGAGCAGTACTTC.

The genes are TRBV27 and TRBJ1-5, with TRBD1 matching 8 bases. This CDR3 is built from 15 residues. Per the germline V gene, CDR1 is MNHEY and CDR2 is SMNVEV (reference sequence). Germline trimming cut 6 bases from V and 0 bases from J; bases unmatched to any gene: 4. Written as DNA, the CDR3 is TGTGCCAGCAGGAGGGACAGGCCTAGCAATCAGCCCCAGCATTTT. Its protein is CASRRDRPSNQPQHF.

DNA for the CDR3: TGTGCCAGTAGTATAGGTAACGGAGCGGCGAACACTGAAGCTTTCTTT. Translation: CASSIGNGAANTEAFF. J is TRBJ1-1 and V is TRBV19, with no clear D. This CDR3 is built from 16 residues. Trimming removed 1 base from V and 1 base from J, with 13 bases in between. Germline V gene data show CDR1 as LNHDA and CDR2 as SQIVND (reference sequence).

The rearrangement links TRBV20-1 to TRBJ2-7; 7 bases line up with TRBD2. The length of the CDR3 is 11 residues. J gave up 6 bases and V 3 bases, and 2 bases lay outside the gene matches. Germline-derived CDR1 and CDR2 are DFQATT and SNEGSKA (reference sequence). CDR3 sequence: CSASPGGEQYF. CDR3 nucleotides: TGCAGTGCTAGCCCGGGGGGCGAGCAGTACTTC.

This clone was picked up a small number of times. The chain links TRBV18 to TRBJ2-5; D not resolved. The V end lost 3 bases, the J end lost 2 bases, and 10 bases lay between the germline ends. In germline, CDR1 is KGHSH, CDR2 LQKENI. The CDR3 has 14 amino acids. The DNA of the CDR3 is TGTGCCAGCTCACCGGTAGGAAAGCAAGAGACCCAGTACTTC. It translates to CASSPVGKQETQYF. Supplemented by reference TRBV18 and TRBJ2-5, the full variable domain reads NAGVMQNPRHLVRRRGQEARLRCSPMKGHSHVYWYRQLPEEGLKFMVYLQKENIIDESGMPKERFSAEFPKEGPSILRIQQVVRGDSAAYFCASSPVGKQETQYFGPGTRLLVL.

This chain uses TRBV4-2 with TRBJ1-1; unclear D gene. The CDR3 totals 15 residues. Germline assignment: CDR1 LGHNA and CDR2 YNFKEQ. Deletions cut 1 base from V and 4 bases from J, with 13 bases between. CDR3: CASSQAGIQSTEAFF. For the CDR3, the DNA is TGTGCCAGCAGCCAAGCGGGTATACAGAGCACTGAAGCTTTCTTT.

The rearrangement uses TRBV20-1 and TRBJ1-4; D gene uncertain. The CDR3 sequence is 11 residues long. Germline lookup yields CDR1 DFQATT and CDR2 SNEGSKA (reference sequence). V shed 0 bases and J shed 8 bases, with 4 bases lying between them. The CDR3 here is CSAREVEKLFF. CDR3 in DNA: TGCAGTGCTAGAGAGGTGGAAAAACTGTTTTTT.

The gene calls are TRBV7-9 and TRBJ1-1; 7 nucleotides line up with TRBD1. The CDR3 totals 14 residues. Germline V gene lookup returns CDR1 SEHNR and CDR2 FQNEAQ (reference sequence). The V gene end was trimmed by 1 base and the J gene end by 4 bases; junction bases not matched to a gene: 3. CDR3 protein: CASSLDKGATEAFF. CDR3 DNA: TGTGCCAGCAGCTTAGATAAGGGGGCCACTGAAGCTTTCTTT.

J is TRBJ1-1 and V is TRBV7-9, with unresolved D. V dropped 6 bases and J dropped 0 bases, with 11 bases sitting between them. The CDR3 contains 14 residues. CDR1 is SEHNR, CDR2 FQNEAQ, per germline (reference sequence). For the CDR3, the DNA is TGTGCCAGCAGTCGGACCTTGGTGAACACTGAAGCTTTCTTT. It encodes CASSRTLVNTEAFF.

In this sample, this clone turned up a few times. V gene TRBV19 combines with J gene TRBJ2-7; maybe TRBD1 (5 bases). Germline assignment: CDR1 LNHDA and CDR2 SQIVND (reference sequence). Trimming shortened V by 1 base and J by 0 bases, and 7 bases separated the two germline ends. The CDR3 runs to 14 residues. This CDR3 reads CASSIGGFSYEQYF. The DNA of the CDR3 is TGTGCCAGTAGTATAGGGGGCTTCTCCTACGAGCAGTACTTC.

The V gene is TRBV7-2, the J gene TRBJ2-3; 8 nucleotides agree with TRBD2. Germline values: CDR1 SGHTA, CDR2 FQGNSA. The CDR3 loop spans 15 amino acids. Germline trimming cut 6 bases from V and 3 bases from J; bases unmatched to any gene: 8. The chain's CDR3 is CASSPKREPTDTQYF. Here the CDR3 DNA reads TGTGCCAGCAGTCCAAAGCGGGAGCCAACAGATACGCAGTATTTT.

V and J are TRBV2 and TRBJ1-2; 7 positions match TRBD1. J gave up 3 bases and V 5 bases, and 6 bases lay outside the gene matches. This CDR3 is built from 14 residues. The germline V gene encodes CDR1 SNHLY and CDR2 FYNNEI. The CDR3 sequence: CASSLRQGHYGYTF. DNA for the CDR3: TGTGCCAGCAGTCTTCGACAGGGACACTATGGCTACACCTTC.